The 6 T cell receptor beta chains listed next were all sequenced from one sample in a study of siplizumab effects on memory and regulatory T cells. The repertoire was sequenced with immunoSEQ multiplex PCR; TCRdb's copy has only in-frame clones and lacks some. Here the sample spans some 62,000 clones, roughly 85% being singletons. The sequencing input was memory CD4+ T cells sorted from blood. Receptors were obtained from a human donor in good health.

The genes are TRBV5-6 and TRBJ1-2; D gene unclear. Germline values: CDR1 SGHDT, CDR2 YYEEEE. V shed 6 bases and J shed 3 bases, with 18 bases lying between them. The CDR3 extends over 15 amino acids. CDR3 in DNA: TGTGCCAGCATCCAAGACGGTAGCCTTTACTATGGCTACACCTTC. Translation gives CASIQDGSLYYGYTF.

The V gene is TRBV25-1, the J gene TRBJ1-6, with D possibly being TRBD1 (5 bases). The CDR3 runs 13 residues. From germline, CDR1 is MGHDK and CDR2 SYGVNS. Deletions cut 8 bases from V and 10 bases from J, with 15 bases between. The chain's CDR3 is CASLGPGGSPLHF. The CDR3 region has the DNA TGTGCCAGCCTAGGGCCCGGGGGGTCACCCCTCCACTTT.

The V call is TRBV7-6, the J call TRBJ1-5; no clear D gene. V was trimmed by 4 bases and J by 0 bases, leaving 7 bases between them. The CDR3 contains 14 residues. Germline V gene sequence: CDR1 SGHVS, CDR2 FNYEAQ. CDR3 loop: CASSSGPSNQPQHF. CDR3 DNA: TGTGCCAGCAGCTCCGGGCCTAGCAATCAGCCCCAGCATTTT.

This chain uses TRBV5-1 with TRBJ2-1; 15 nucleotides align to TRBD2. With V trimmed by 3 bases and J by 5 bases, 9 bases remained unmatched. Germline CDR1 reads SGHRS; CDR2 reads YFSETQ. CDR3 length: 18 amino acids. The CDR3 region is CASSSRRGLAGGHNEQFF. For the CDR3, the DNA is TGCGCCAGCAGCTCCCGTCGGGGACTAGCGGGGGGTCACAATGAGCAGTTCTTC. Based on the CDR3 plus reference TRBV5-1 and TRBJ2-1, the full variable domain is KAGVTQTPRYLIKTRGQQVTLSCSPISGHRSVSWYQQTPGQGLQFLFEYFSETQRNKGNFPGRFSGRQFSNSRSEMNVSTLELGDSALYLCASSSRRGLAGGHNEQFFGPGTRLTVL.

The chain employs TRBV6-1 and TRBJ2-5; D call uncertain. V shed 7 bases and J shed 2 bases, with 11 bases lying between them. The CDR3 length is 13 residues. The germline V gene encodes CDR1 MNHNS and CDR2 SASEGT. In DNA form, the CDR3 reads TGTGCCAGCAAGCCGGATAATCAAGAGACCCAGTACTTC. It is translated as CASKPDNQETQYF.

The rearrangement links TRBV11-2 to TRBJ2-7; D is undetermined. The germline gives CDR1 SGHAT, CDR2 FQNNGV. The CDR3 consists of 13 residues. V was shortened by 3 bases and J by 0 bases, with 6 bases between the two germline ends. CDR3 DNA sequence: TGTGCCAGCAGCTTGATGTCCTCCTACGAGCAGTACTTC. Amino acids: CASSLMSSYEQYF.